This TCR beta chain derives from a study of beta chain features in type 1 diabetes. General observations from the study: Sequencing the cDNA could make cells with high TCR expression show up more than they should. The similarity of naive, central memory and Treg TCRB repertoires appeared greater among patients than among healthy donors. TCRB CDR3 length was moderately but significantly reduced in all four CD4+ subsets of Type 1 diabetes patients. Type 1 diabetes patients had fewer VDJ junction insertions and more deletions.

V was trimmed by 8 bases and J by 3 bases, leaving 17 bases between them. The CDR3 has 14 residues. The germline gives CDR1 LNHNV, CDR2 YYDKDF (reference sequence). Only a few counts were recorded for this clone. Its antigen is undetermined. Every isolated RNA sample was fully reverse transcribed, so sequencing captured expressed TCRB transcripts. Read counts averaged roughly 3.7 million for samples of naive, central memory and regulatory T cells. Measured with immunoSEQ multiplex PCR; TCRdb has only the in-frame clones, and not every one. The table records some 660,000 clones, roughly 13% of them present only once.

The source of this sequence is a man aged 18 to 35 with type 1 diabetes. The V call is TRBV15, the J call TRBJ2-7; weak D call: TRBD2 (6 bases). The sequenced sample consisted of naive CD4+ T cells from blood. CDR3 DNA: TGTGCCACCGGCGGAGGAGGGTCGGGCTACGAGCAGTACTTC. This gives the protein CATGGGGSGYEQYF. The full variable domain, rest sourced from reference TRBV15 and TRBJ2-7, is DAMVIQNPRYQVTQFGKPVTLSCSQTLNHNVMYWYQQKSSQAPKLLFHYYDKDFNNEADTPDNFQSRRPNTSFCFLDIRSPGLGDTAMYLCATGGGGSGYEQYFGPGTRLTVT.